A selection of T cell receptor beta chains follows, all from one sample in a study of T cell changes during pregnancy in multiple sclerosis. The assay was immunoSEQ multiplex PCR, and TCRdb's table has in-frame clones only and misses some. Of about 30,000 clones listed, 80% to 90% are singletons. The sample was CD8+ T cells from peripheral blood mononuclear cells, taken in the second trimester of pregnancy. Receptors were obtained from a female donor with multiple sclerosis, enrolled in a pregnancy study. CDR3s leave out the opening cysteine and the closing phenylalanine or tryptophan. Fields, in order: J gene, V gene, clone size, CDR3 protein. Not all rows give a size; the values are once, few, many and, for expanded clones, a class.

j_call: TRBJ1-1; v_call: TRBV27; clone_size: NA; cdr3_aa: ASRQTGTPEAF
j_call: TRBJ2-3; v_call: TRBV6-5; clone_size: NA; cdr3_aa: ASSHPGDTQY
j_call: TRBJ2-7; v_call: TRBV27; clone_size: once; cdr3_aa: ATSLGTPHEQY
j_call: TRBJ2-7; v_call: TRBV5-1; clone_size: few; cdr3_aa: ASSYDRAYEQY
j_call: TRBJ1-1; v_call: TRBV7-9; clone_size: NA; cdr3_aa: ASSTQRQTMNTEAF
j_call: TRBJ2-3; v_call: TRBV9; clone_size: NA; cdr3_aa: ASSPRRGGDTDTQY
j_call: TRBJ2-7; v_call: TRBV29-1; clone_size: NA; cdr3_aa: SVVYVEQY
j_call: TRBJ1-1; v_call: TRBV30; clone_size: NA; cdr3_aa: AWMDAGEENTEAF
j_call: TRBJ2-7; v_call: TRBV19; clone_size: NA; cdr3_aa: ASSPRTRTYEQY
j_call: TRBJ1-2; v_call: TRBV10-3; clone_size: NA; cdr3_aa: AISDGLGQLGHYGYT
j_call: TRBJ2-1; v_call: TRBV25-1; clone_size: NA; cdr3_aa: ASSESLRGASNEQF
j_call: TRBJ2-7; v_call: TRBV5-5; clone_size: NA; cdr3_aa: ASSLELNYEQY
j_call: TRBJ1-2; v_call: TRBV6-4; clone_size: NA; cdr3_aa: ASSGRTGGGYT
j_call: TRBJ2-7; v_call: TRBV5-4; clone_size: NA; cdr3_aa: ASRPIAGGPDNEQY
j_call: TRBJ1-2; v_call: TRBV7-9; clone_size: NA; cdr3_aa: ASSHWGGTIVDGYT
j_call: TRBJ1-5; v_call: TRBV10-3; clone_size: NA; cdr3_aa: AISVSGGGNQPQH
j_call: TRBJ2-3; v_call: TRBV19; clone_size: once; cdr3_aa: ASSMDGADTQY
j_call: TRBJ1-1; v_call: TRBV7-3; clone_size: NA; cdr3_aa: ASSWTGGITEAF
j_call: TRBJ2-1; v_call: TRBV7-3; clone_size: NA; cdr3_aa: ASSLSPGEEEQF
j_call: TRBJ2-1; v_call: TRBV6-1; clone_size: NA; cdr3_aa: ASMRQQHNEQF
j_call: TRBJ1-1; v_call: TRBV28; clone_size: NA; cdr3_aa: ASNLRGGEAF
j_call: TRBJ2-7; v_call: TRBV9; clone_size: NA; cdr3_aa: ASSGRTGEQY
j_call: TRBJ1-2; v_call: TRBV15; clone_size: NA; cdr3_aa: ATSSLEGASYGYT
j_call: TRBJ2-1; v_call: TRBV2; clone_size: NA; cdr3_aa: ASRSGGSYNEQF
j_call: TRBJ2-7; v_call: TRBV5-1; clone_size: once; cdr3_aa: ASSLGFGLADYEQY
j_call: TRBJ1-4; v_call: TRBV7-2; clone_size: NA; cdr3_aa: ASSSTREANEKLF
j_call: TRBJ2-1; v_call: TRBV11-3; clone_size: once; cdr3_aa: ASSVSGMDEQF
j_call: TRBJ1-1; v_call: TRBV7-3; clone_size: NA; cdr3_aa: ASSPLGGNTEAF
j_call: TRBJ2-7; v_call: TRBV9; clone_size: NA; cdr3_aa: ASNRGDRAYEQY